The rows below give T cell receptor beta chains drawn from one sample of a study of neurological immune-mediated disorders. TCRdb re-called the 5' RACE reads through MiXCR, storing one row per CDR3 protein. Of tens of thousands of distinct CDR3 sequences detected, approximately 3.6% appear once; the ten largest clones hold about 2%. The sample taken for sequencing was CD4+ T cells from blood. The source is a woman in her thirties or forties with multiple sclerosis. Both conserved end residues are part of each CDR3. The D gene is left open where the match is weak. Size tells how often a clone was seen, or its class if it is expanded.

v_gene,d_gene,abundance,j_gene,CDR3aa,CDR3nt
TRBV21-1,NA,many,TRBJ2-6,CASSVPPGTGANVLTF,TGTGCCAGCAGCGTCCCTCCAGGGACTGGGGCCAACGTCCTGACTTTC
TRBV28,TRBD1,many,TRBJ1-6,CASMTGQTPMGGYNSPLHF,TGTGCCAGCATGACGGGACAGACTCCTATGGGGGGTTATAATTCACCCCTCCACTTT
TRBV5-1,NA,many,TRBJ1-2,CASSLDYEGIGGYTF,TGCGCCAGCAGCTTGGATTACGAGGGGATAGGAGGCTACACCTTC
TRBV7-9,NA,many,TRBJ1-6,CASSGLDNSPLHF,TGTGCCAGCAGCGGACTGGATAATTCACCCCTCCACTTT
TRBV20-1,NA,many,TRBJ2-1,CSAREVRGGSSYNEQFF,TGCAGTGCTAGAGAGGTTAGGGGGGGGTCGTCCTACAATGAGCAGTTCTTC
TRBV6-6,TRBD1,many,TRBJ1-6,CASSTGGNNSPLHF,TGTGCCAGCTCGACAGGGGGCAATAATTCACCCCTCCACTTT
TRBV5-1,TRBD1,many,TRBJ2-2,CASSSGQGRTGELFF,TGCGCCAGCAGTTCAGGACAGGGGCGCACCGGGGAGCTGTTTTTT
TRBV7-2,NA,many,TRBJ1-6,CASSLEPTRGLNSPLHF,TGTGCCAGCAGCTTAGAGCCGACCAGGGGACTTAATTCACCCCTCCACTTT
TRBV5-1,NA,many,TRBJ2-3,CASSLDGGTSDTQYF,TGCGCCAGCAGCTTGGATGGGGGGACGTCAGATACGCAGTATTTT
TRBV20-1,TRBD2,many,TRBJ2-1,CSARPGAGGIQLEQFF,TGCAGTGCTAGACCTGGTGCGGGGGGTATACAATTAGAGCAGTTCTTC
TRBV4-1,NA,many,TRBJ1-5,CASSQAGEQPQHF,TGCGCCAGCAGCCAAGCGGGGGAACAGCCCCAGCATTTT
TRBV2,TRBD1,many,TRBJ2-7,CASSEITDRGLYEQYF,TGTGCCAGCAGTGAAATTACGGACAGGGGGCTGTACGAGCAGTACTTC
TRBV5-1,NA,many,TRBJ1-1,CASSLGRNTEAFF,TGCGCCAGCAGCTTGGGCAGGAACACTGAAGCTTTCTTT